A single sample is the source of the 15 T cell receptor beta chains below, sequenced in a study of blood T cell repertoires in COVID-19. The data were produced by immunoSEQ multiplex PCR, yet TCRdb's version contains in-frame clones alone and is incomplete. The sample lists tens of thousands of clones, roughly 90% seen once, with about 0.4% in the top ten. The source material was peripheral blood. All receptors derive from a human donor in a cohort sampled during active COVID-19.

The genes are TRBV6-6 and TRBJ1-3; no reliable D call. Germline V CDR1 and CDR2: MNHNY, SVGAGI (reference sequence). V lost 0 bases to trimming and J lost 4 bases, with 10 bases between them. This CDR3 has 15 amino acids. CDR3: CASSYSRDLGNTIYF. The CDR3 DNA sequence: TGTGCCAGCAGTTACTCCCGGGATCTGGGAAACACCATATATTTT.

The chain uses TRBV3-1 (or the pseudogene TRBV3-2) and TRBJ1-1; D not certain. Germline CDR1 LGHDT, CDR2 YNNKEL (reference sequence). The germline V and J ends were trimmed by 1 base and 5 bases, with 5 bases remaining between them. The CDR3 totals 12 residues. The chain's CDR3 is CASSQGGTEAFF. The CDR3 nucleotides read TGTGCCAGCAGCCAAGGAGGTACTGAAGCTTTCTTT.

The chain joins TRBV5-4 to TRBJ2-4; no firm D call. Trimming pared 0 bases from V and 8 bases from J, leaving 9 bases between. The V gene's germline CDR1 is SGHNT and CDR2 YYREEE (reference sequence). The CDR3 runs to 13 residues. CDR3: CASSLEPVDIQYF. The CDR3 region has the DNA TGTGCCAGCAGCTTGGAGCCGGTGGACATTCAGTACTTC.

This chain connects TRBV10-1 to TRBJ2-7; maybe TRBD1 (5 bases). Germline CDR1 is WNHNN and CDR2 is SYGVQD (reference sequence). V lost 2 bases to trimming and J lost 2 bases, with 7 bases between them. The CDR3 covers 13 residues. CDR3 in amino acids: CASSEGRAYEQYF. CDR3 nucleotide sequence: TGCGCCAGCAGTGAGGGCAGGGCCTACGAGCAGTACTTC.

The chain combines TRBV4-3 with TRBJ1-4; TRBD1 aligns across 7 bases. Per germline, CDR1 LGHNA and CDR2 YSLEER. V gave up 0 bases and J gave up 7 bases; unmatched junction bases: 8. This CDR3 is built from 16 residues. This CDR3 reads CASSQDEEGAGEKLFF. In nucleotides, the CDR3 is TGCGCCAGCAGCCAAGATGAGGAGGGGGCGGGTGAAAAACTGTTTTTT.

The chain employs TRBV13 and TRBJ1-2, with 9 bases identical to TRBD1. CDR3 length: 16 residues. Germline assignment: CDR1 PRHDT and CDR2 FYEKMQ (reference sequence). V was pared by 5 bases and J by 8 bases, with 15 bases of the junction left unmatched. The CDR3 sequence is CASSTFRTGEPFGYTF. CDR3 coding DNA: TGTGCCAGCAGCACATTCCGGACAGGGGAACCCTTCGGCTACACCTTC.

V usage is TRBV13 and J usage is TRBJ1-3; TRBD1 might be the D (5 bases). V lost 7 bases to trimming and J lost 2 bases, with 21 bases between them. CDR3 length equals 17 residues. The germline CDR1 and CDR2 sequences are PRHDT and FYEKMQ (reference sequence). CDR3 sequence: CASTRTSGGLPGNTIYF. The CDR3 DNA is TGTGCCAGCACCCGAACCTCGGGGGGTCTCCCTGGAAACACCATATATTTT. The full variable domain, its missing parts supplied by reference TRBV13 and TRBJ1-3, is AAGVIQSPRHLIKEKRETATLKCYPIPRHDTVYWYQQGPGQDPQFLISFYEKMQSDKGSIPDRFSAQQFSDYHSELNMSSLELGDSALYFCASTRTSGGLPGNTIYFGEGSWLTVV.

J is TRBJ1-2 and V is TRBV5-8, with 7 bases that match TRBD1. Trimming at V came to 2 bases and at J to 8 bases, leaving 3 bases not matched to a gene. From germline, CDR1 is SGHTS and CDR2 YDEGEE. The CDR3 is 12 residues long. The CDR3 DNA reads as TGTGCCAGCAGCTTCTACAGGGGCGGCTACACCTTC. Protein: CASSFYRGGYTF. The variable domain in full, with the rest retrieved from reference TRBV5-8 and TRBJ1-2, is EAGVTQSPTHLIKTRGQQATLRCSPISGHTSVYWYQQALGLGLQFLLWYDEGEERNRGNFPPRFSGRQFPNYSSELNVNALELEDSALYLCASSFYRGGYTFGSGTRLTVV.

This chain links TRBV2 with TRBJ2-6; 7 bases fit TRBD1. CDR3 length: 19 amino acids. Per the germline V gene, CDR1 is SNHLY and CDR2 is FYNNEI. V was clipped by 5 bases and J by 2 bases; unmatched bases: 15. CDR3 coding DNA: TGTGCCAGCAGTTTGTCCGGGACAGAGCTCGGACCTGGGGCCAACGTCCTGACTTTC. Protein sequence: CASSLSGTELGPGANVLTF.

The chain employs TRBV6-6 and TRBJ2-7, with a weak D call TRBD1 (6 bases). The germline V gene encodes CDR1 MNHNY and CDR2 SVGAGI (reference sequence). This CDR3 region has 13 residues. V shed 6 bases and J shed 3 bases, with 12 bases lying between them. In DNA, the CDR3 is TGTGCCAGCAGCCGCGGACAGAACTACGAGCAGTACTTC. This codes for CASSRGQNYEQYF.

The rearrangement joins TRBV14 to TRBJ2-7; no firm D call. Germline lookup yields CDR1 SGHDN and CDR2 FVKESK. V was clipped by 4 bases and J by 0 bases, with 16 bases between them. The CDR3 contains 16 residues. The DNA of the CDR3 is TGTGCCAGCAGCCCGGCGTTACAGAAACTCTCCTACGAGCAGTACTTC. It yields the protein CASSPALQKLSYEQYF.

CDR3 in amino acids: CASSYSTGTGGRISNQPQHF. The CDR3 DNA reads TGTGCCAGCAGTTACTCGACAGGGACAGGGGGACGAATTAGCAATCAGCCCCAGCATTTT. This rearrangement joins TRBV6-2 or TRBV6-3 to TRBJ1-5; 11 nucleotides align to TRBD1. This CDR3 comprises 20 residues. The germline gives CDR1 MNHEY, CDR2 SVGEGT. V dropped 0 bases and J dropped 0; count of bases not matched to a gene: 10.

The rearrangement links TRBV11-2 to TRBJ2-6; 8 bases are shared with TRBD1. The CDR3 spans 17 residues. CDR1 is SGHAT and CDR2 is FQNNGV in the germline V gene. V shed 5 bases, J shed 2 bases, and the junction held 8 bases outside the gene matches. CDR3 loop: CASSPDRGGTGANVLTF. For the CDR3, the DNA is TGTGCCAGCAGCCCAGACAGGGGAGGCACTGGGGCCAACGTCCTGACTTTC.

The CDR3 reads CASSPSSGGDQPQHF. The CDR3 coding sequence is TGTGCCAGCAGTCCCTCCTCAGGGGGCGATCAGCCCCAGCATTTT. The chain recombines TRBV6-5 with TRBJ1-5, with 8 bases matching TRBD1. V was pared by 5 bases and J by 5 bases, with 8 bases of the junction left unmatched. The CDR3 runs 15 residues. Germline V gene data show CDR1 as MNHEY and CDR2 as SVGAGI.

This chain uses TRBV7-2 with TRBJ1-6; tentative D call: TRBD1 (6 bases). CDR3 length: 15 amino acids. CDR1 SGHTA and CDR2 FQGNSA come from the germline V gene. V gave up 6 bases and J gave up 0 bases, with 9 bases separating them. The CDR3 spells CASRLDSSYNSPLHF. CDR3 sequence (DNA): TGTGCCAGCAGACTGGACAGCTCCTATAATTCACCCCTCCACTTT.